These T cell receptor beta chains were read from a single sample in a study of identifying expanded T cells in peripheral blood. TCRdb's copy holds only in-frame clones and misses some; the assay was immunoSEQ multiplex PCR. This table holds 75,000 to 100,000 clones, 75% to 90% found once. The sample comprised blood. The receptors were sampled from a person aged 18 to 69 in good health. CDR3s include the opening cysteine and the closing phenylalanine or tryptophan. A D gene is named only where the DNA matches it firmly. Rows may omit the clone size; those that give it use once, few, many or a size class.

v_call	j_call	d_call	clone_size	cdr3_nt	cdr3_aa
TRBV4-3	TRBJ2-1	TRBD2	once	TGCGCCAGCAGCCTGTTGCGGGGGGGGGAGCAGTTCTTC	CASSLLRGGEQFF
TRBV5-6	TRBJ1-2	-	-	TGTGCCAGCAGCTTTGACCCACGAGAGGGCTACACCTTC	CASSFDPREGYTF
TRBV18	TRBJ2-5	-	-	TGTGCCAGCTCACCAGGGGTCCGAGAGACCCAGTACTTC	CASSPGVRETQYF
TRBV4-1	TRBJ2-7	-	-	TGCGCCAGCAGCCAAGTGGAGACTGCCACCTACGAGCAGTACTTC	CASSQVETATYEQYF
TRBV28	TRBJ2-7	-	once	TGTGCCAGCAGTTTTCTTTTGGGGCTGTCCCACGAGCAGTACTTC	CASSFLLGLSHEQYF
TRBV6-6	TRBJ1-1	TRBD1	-	TGTGCCAGCACCCGCGGGCAGGGGGCGAACACTGAAGCTTTCTTT	CASTRGQGANTEAFF
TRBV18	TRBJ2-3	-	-	TGTGCCAGCTCACCTTCGGTCGCAGATACGCAGTATTTT	CASSPSVADTQYF
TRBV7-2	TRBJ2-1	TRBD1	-	TGTGCCAGCAGCCGCGGACAGGGGCGCCCCAATGAGCAGTTCTTC	CASSRGQGRPNEQFF
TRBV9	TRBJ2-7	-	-	TGTGCCAGCAGCGCGACCGGGACCACCTACGAGCAGTACTTC	CASSATGTTYEQYF
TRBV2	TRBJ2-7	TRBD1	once	TGTGCCAGCAGTGACTACGGGACAGGGGCCTACGAGCAGTACTTC	CASSDYGTGAYEQYF
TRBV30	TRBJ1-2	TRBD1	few	TGTGCCCGCGGGACAGATTATGGCTACACCTTC	CARGTDYGYTF
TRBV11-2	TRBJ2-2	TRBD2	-	TGTGCCAGCAGCTTCCCGGGACTAGCGGGAGCCGGGGAGCTGTTTTTT	CASSFPGLAGAGELFF